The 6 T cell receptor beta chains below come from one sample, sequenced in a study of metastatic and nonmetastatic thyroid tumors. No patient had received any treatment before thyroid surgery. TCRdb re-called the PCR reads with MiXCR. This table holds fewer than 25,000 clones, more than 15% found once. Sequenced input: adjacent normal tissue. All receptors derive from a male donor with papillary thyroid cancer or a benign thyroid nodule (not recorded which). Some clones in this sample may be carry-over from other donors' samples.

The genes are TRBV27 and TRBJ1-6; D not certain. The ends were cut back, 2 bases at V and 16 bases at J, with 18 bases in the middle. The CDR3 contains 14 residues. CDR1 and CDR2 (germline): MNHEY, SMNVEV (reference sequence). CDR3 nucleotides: TGTGCCAGCAGTTTAGCATTGTACCTCGAGACTCTCCACTTT. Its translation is CASSLALYLETLHF.

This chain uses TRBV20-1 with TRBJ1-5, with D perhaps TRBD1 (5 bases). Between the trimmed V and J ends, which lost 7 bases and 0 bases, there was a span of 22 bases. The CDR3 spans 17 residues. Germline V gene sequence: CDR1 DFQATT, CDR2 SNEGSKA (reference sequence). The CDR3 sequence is CSVSFRAEGNSNQPQHF. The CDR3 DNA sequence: TGCAGTGTTAGCTTCCGTGCGGAGGGGAATAGCAATCAGCCCCAGCATTTT.

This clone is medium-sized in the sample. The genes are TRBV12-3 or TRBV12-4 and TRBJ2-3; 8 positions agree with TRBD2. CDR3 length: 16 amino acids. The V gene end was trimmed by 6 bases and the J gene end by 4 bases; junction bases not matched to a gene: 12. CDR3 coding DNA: TGTGCCAGCAGCATCCCTGCGGGAGGTGGAGCAGATACGCAGTATTTT. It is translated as CASSIPAGGGADTQYF.

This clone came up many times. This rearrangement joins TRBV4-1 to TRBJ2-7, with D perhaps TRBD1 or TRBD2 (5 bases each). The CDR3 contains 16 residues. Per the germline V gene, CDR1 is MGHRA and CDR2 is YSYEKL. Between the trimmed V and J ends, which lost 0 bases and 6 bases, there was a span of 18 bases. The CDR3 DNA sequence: TGCGCCAGCAGCCAAGAATTCGGGGCAAGCTACTCCGAGCAGTACTTC. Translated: CASSQEFGASYSEQYF.

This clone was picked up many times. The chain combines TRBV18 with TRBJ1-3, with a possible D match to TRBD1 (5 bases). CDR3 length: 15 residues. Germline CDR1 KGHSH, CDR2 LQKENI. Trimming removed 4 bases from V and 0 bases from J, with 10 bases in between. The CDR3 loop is CASSRQDSSGNTIYF. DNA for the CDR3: TGTGCCAGCTCACGACAAGACAGCTCTGGAAACACCATATATTTT. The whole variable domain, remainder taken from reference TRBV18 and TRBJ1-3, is NAGVMQNPRHLVRRRGQEARLRCSPMKGHSHVYWYRQLPEEGLKFMVYLQKENIIDESGMPKERFSAEFPKEGPSILRIQQVVRGDSAAYFCASSRQDSSGNTIYFGEGSWLTVV.

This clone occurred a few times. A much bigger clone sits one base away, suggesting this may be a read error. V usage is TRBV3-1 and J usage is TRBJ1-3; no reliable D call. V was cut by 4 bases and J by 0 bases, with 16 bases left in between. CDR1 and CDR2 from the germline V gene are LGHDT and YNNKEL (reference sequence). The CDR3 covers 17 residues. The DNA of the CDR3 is TGTGCCAGCAGCCCCGGCGCAGGATCTAGCTCTGGAAACACCATATATTTT. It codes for CASSPGAGSSSGNTIYF.